Listed here are 21 T cell receptor beta chains from one sample, sequenced in a study of OX40 agonist ivuxolimab in advanced cancers. Library generation was performed with the immunoSEQ multiplex PCR assay. TCRdb's version of the immuneACCESS table is confined to in-frame rearrangements and falls short of the full clone set. An unresolved V gene accounts for under half of the shortfall where checked; the remainder is of unknown origin. In all, the sample holds some 79,000 clones, and approximately 90% of those were seen once. The top ten clonotypes cover 0.44% of the sample. Sequencing used CD4+ or CD8+ T cells sorted from blood, obtained in a trial of the OX40 agonist ivuxolimab. These receptor sequences come from an adult with an advanced solid tumor such as melanoma, head and neck, liver or kidney cancer.

The chain joins TRBV18 to TRBJ2-2, with TRBD2 matching over 8 bases. CDR3 length: 15 amino acids. Germline-derived CDR1 and CDR2 are KGHSH and LQKENI. V gave up 5 bases and J gave up 2 bases; unmatched junction bases: 4. The CDR3 reads CASSEIAGNTGELFF. CDR3 in DNA: TGTGCCAGCTCAGAGATAGCGGGAAACACCGGGGAGCTGTTTTTT. Full variable domain (rest looked up from reference TRBV18 and TRBJ2-2): NAGVMQNPRHLVRRRGQEARLRCSPMKGHSHVYWYRQLPEEGLKFMVYLQKENIIDESGMPKERFSAEFPKEGPSILRIQQVVRGDSAAYFCASSEIAGNTGELFFGEGSRLTVL.

J is TRBJ2-1 and V is TRBV6-5; D is unclear. This CDR3 is built from 11 residues. Germline assignment: CDR1 MNHEY and CDR2 SVGAGI. The V gene lost 6 bases and the J gene lost 8 bases, with 8 bases spanning the gap. The CDR3 is CASRKLYEQFF. CDR3 DNA: TGTGCCAGCAGAAAGCTCTATGAGCAGTTCTTC.

This chain joins TRBV6-1 and TRBJ2-2; D uncertain. Germline CDR1 MNHNS, CDR2 SASEGT. Trimming took off 4 bases at V and 6 bases at J, with 12 bases between the two ends. CDR3 length equals 14 residues. CDR3 residues: CASSGAGEAGELFF. The CDR3 DNA follows: TGTGCCAGCAGTGGGGCAGGAGAGGCCGGGGAGCTGTTTTTT.

The chain carries TRBV9 and TRBJ1-3; TRBD1 matches at 8 bases. Germline V CDR1 and CDR2: SGDLS, YYNGEE. V lost 1 base, J lost 1 base, and 10 bases stayed unmatched. This CDR3 comprises 18 residues. CDR3 nucleotides: TGTGCCAGCAGCGTACACATACAGGGGGTATTATCTGGAAACACCATATATTTT. As protein: CASSVHIQGVLSGNTIYF. Based on the CDR3 plus reference TRBV9 and TRBJ1-3, the full variable domain is DSGVTQTPKHLITATGQRVTLRCSPRSGDLSVYWYQQSLDQGLQFLIQYYNGEERAKGNILERFSAQQFPDLHSELNLSSLELGDSALYFCASSVHIQGVLSGNTIYFGEGSWLTVV.

The rearrangement links TRBV30 to TRBJ1-1; the D is unclear. Per the germline V gene, CDR1 is GTSNPN and CDR2 is SVGIG (reference sequence). V shed 1 base and J shed 11 bases, with 17 bases lying between them. The CDR3 is 13 residues long. The CDR3: CAWSASRALRAFF. As DNA, the CDR3 is TGTGCCTGGAGTGCCTCGAGGGCGCTTCGGGCTTTCTTT.

The table lists this clone with a count of one. The chain employs TRBV30 and TRBJ1-4; D not certain. Per germline, CDR1 GTSNPN and CDR2 SVGIG (reference sequence). V was trimmed by 5 bases and J by 8 bases, leaving 12 bases between them. The CDR3 sequence is 12 residues long. The CDR3 protein is CAWGPTREKLFF. The CDR3 region has the DNA TGTGCCTGGGGGCCTACCCGGGAAAAACTGTTTTTT.

The chain recombines TRBV5-1 with TRBJ2-7; 7 bases map to TRBD2. J gave up 0 bases and V 0 bases, and 0 bases lay outside the gene matches. CDR1 and CDR2 (germline): SGHRS, YFSETQ. The CDR3 spans 14 residues. The CDR3: CASSLVAGSYEQYF. The CDR3 DNA is TGCGCCAGCAGCTTGGTAGCGGGCTCCTACGAGCAGTACTTC.

The V gene is TRBV18, the J gene TRBJ1-1, with D perhaps TRBD1 (6 bases). V was clipped by 0 bases and J by 0 bases, with 8 bases between them. CDR3 length: 15 residues. Germline-derived CDR1 and CDR2 are KGHSH and LQKENI. In DNA, the CDR3 is TGTGCCAGCTCACCACCAAGGGGGGTGAACACTGAAGCTTTCTTT. Translation: CASSPPRGVNTEAFF.

The genes are TRBV6-5 and TRBJ1-5, with D unresolved. Germline-derived CDR1 and CDR2 are MNHEY and SVGAGI. The V and J ends lost 0 bases and 0 bases respectively, with 3 bases between them. The CDR3 length is 14 residues. The CDR3 bases are TGTGCCAGCAGTTACTCTTCTAGCAATCAGCCCCAGCATTTT. Translating it yields CASSYSSSNQPQHF.

This chain uses TRBV7-2 with TRBJ1-2; D is undetermined. Germline CDR1 and CDR2: SGHTA and FQGNSA. The CDR3 sequence is 14 residues long. Trimming removed 3 bases from V and 4 bases from J, with 12 bases in between. CDR3 bases: TGTGCCAGCAGCTTCCAAACATCGGGCTATGGCTACACCTTC. Its translation: CASSFQTSGYGYTF.

This chain joins TRBV27 and TRBJ1-2, with 8 nucleotides matching TRBD1. V dropped 5 bases and J dropped 4; count of bases not matched to a gene: 9. The CDR3 length is 15 residues. Germline V CDR1 and CDR2: MNHEY, SMNVEV (reference sequence). The DNA of the CDR3 is TGTGCCAGCAGTCCCAGACAGGGGCTAGGCTATGGCTACACCTTC. It is translated as CASSPRQGLGYGYTF.

The V call is TRBV11-3, the J call TRBJ2-1; 14 nucleotides align to TRBD2. This CDR3 has 18 amino acids. Losses at the gene ends were 3 bases for V and 4 bases for J; bases not matched to a gene: 8. CDR1 SGHNT and CDR2 YENEEA come from the germline V gene. The CDR3: CASSLIRTSGRPYNEQFF. The DNA for the CDR3 is TGTGCCAGCAGCTTGATCCGGACTAGCGGGAGGCCTTACAATGAGCAGTTCTTC.

The gene calls are TRBV30 and TRBJ2-1, with a possible D match to TRBD2 (5 bases). V was cut by 5 bases and J by 4 bases, with 12 bases left in between. This CDR3 contains 13 residues. Germline CDR1 and CDR2: GTSNPN and SVGIG (reference sequence). CDR3 DNA sequence: TGTGCCTGGGGACTTCCCCGTTACAATGAGCAGTTCTTC. It specifies CAWGLPRYNEQFF.

In this sample, this clone turned up once. The V call is TRBV7-2, the J call TRBJ1-4; the D gene is possibly TRBD1 (5 bases). Germline V gene sequence: CDR1 SGHTA, CDR2 FQGNSA. V was trimmed by 1 base and J by 7 bases, leaving 10 bases between them. The CDR3 is 14 residues long. CDR3 sequence: CASSLGGWGEKLFF. The DNA for the CDR3 is TGTGCCAGCAGCTTAGGGGGGTGGGGTGAAAAACTGTTTTTT.

The rearrangement links TRBV27 to TRBJ1-6; 8 bases fit TRBD1. The germline gives CDR1 MNHEY, CDR2 SMNVEV (reference sequence). J lost 6 bases, V lost 5 bases, and 9 bases had no gene match. The CDR3 totals 16 residues. CDR3 DNA: TGTGCCAGCAGTCCTTCGGGACAGGAGCGTAATTCACCCCTCCACTTT. This encodes CASSPSGQERNSPLHF.

The chain couples TRBV30 to TRBJ2-7; a possible D gene is TRBD1 (5 bases). Looked up from germline, CDR1 is GTSNPN and CDR2 is SVGIG (reference sequence). The V and J ends lost 3 bases and 3 bases respectively, with 9 bases between them. This CDR3 contains 12 residues. CDR3 sequence: CAWRRDSYEQYF. The DNA for the CDR3 is TGTGCCTGGAGACGAGACAGCTACGAGCAGTACTTC.

The chain recombines TRBV5-1 with TRBJ1-5; D ambiguous. Trimming removed 0 bases from V and 1 base from J, with 5 bases in between. There are 14 residues in the CDR3. The germline V gene encodes CDR1 SGHRS and CDR2 YFSETQ. The CDR3 is CASSLGESNQPQHF. The DNA of the CDR3 is TGCGCCAGCAGCTTGGGAGAGAGCAATCAGCCCCAGCATTTT.

The rearrangement uses TRBV2 and TRBJ2-1, with 9 bases that match TRBD2. Germline loops: CDR1 SNHLY, CDR2 FYNNEI. With 7 bases clipped from V and 1 base from J, the junction kept 5 bases outside the gene matches. The CDR3 runs to 15 residues. Here the CDR3 DNA reads TGTGCCAGCAAGCTAGCGGGACGGTCCTACAATGAGCAGTTCTTC. As protein: CASKLAGRSYNEQFF. The entire variable domain, with the rest obtained from reference TRBV2 and TRBJ2-1, is as follows: EPEVTQTPSHQVTQMGQEVILRCVPISNHLYFYWYRQILGQKVEFLVSFYNNEISEKSEIFDDQFSVERPDGSNFTLKIRSTKLEDSAMYFCASKLAGRSYNEQFFGPGTRLTVL.

This chain links TRBV9 with TRBJ2-5; 11 bases map to TRBD2. J was trimmed by 5 bases and V by 2 bases; bases with no gene match: 11. CDR1 is SGDLS, CDR2 YYNGEE, per germline. CDR3 length equals 17 residues. CDR3 protein: CASSVGGLAGGWETQYF. Here the CDR3 DNA reads TGTGCCAGCAGCGTCGGTGGGCTAGCGGGAGGTTGGGAGACCCAGTACTTC. Full variable domain (remainder filled in from reference TRBV9 and TRBJ2-5): DSGVTQTPKHLITATGQRVTLRCSPRSGDLSVYWYQQSLDQGLQFLIQYYNGEERAKGNILERFSAQQFPDLHSELNLSSLELGDSALYFCASSVGGLAGGWETQYFGPGTRLLVL.

V and J are TRBV7-9 and TRBJ2-3; 9 positions match TRBD1. The CDR3 runs 15 residues. J was trimmed by 3 bases and V by 5 bases; bases with no gene match: 6. CDR1 and CDR2 from the germline V gene are SEHNR and FQNEAQ (reference sequence). The chain's CDR3 is CASSPAGTGTDTQYF. DNA for the CDR3: TGTGCCAGCAGCCCAGCGGGGACAGGGACAGATACGCAGTATTTT. Variable domain in full (rest from reference TRBV7-9 and TRBJ2-3): DTGVSQNPRHKITKRGQNVTFRCDPISEHNRLYWYRQTLGQGPEFLTYFQNEAQLEKSRLLSDRFSAERPKGSFSTLEIQRTEQGDSAMYLCASSPAGTGTDTQYFGPGTRLTVL.

As DNA, the CDR3 is TGTGCCAGCAGCTCGCGAGACAGGGGTGGAAAACTGTTTTTT. It yields the protein CASSSRDRGGKLFF. The rearrangement links TRBV7-6 to TRBJ1-4, with TRBD1 matching over 8 bases. V dropped 4 bases and J dropped 10; count of bases not matched to a gene: 8. The CDR3 extends over 14 amino acids. The germline CDR1 and CDR2 sequences are SGHVS and FNYEAQ.